These T cell receptor beta chains were read from a single sample in a study of cytomegalovirus exposure and HLA in healthy donors. Profiling relied on immunoSEQ multiplex PCR, and the TCRdb table lists in-frame clones only, not all of them. This table holds about 120,000 clones, around 70% found once. What was sequenced was PBMCs. These receptor sequences come from a middle-aged woman in good health and CMV-seropositive. Each CDR3 is given without its conserved first and last residue. Rows may omit the clone size; those that give it use once, few, many or a size class.

size,J,V,length,CDR3
few,TRBJ2-7,TRBV7-9,12,ASSLDDYSYEQY
NA,NA,TRBV27,11,ASRMKQGYEQY
NA,TRBJ1-2,TRBV6-5,14,ASSYGTGVSVRGYT
NA,TRBJ2-7,TRBV21-1,8,ASSRDRVY
few,TRBJ2-7,TRBV9,15,ASSEGTPASGRGEQY
NA,TRBJ1-1,TRBV21-1,12,ASSSRTGHTEAF
NA,TRBJ2-2,TRBV7-6,18,ASSLVPMLAGGTNTGELF
NA,TRBJ1-4,TRBV30,13,AWSPGRATNEKLF
few,TRBJ2-7,TRBV28,12,ASSRLAGSYEQY
NA,NA,TRBV7-9,11,ASSADSRYEQY
few,TRBJ2-1,TRBV5-4,13,ASSLDQGAYNEQF